This entry features one T cell receptor (beta chain) sequence. The data are from a study of blood T cell repertoires in COVID-19. This CDR3 has 16 residues. Germline V lookup: CDR1 SGDLS, CDR2 YYNGEE. Deletions cut 4 bases from V and 4 bases from J, with 20 bases between. The assay was immunoSEQ multiplex PCR, and TCRdb's table has in-frame clones only and misses some. Among approximately 130,000 clones listed, roughly four fifths were seen once. The sequence came from a human donor in a cohort sampled during active COVID-19. The rearrangement joins TRBV9 to TRBJ2-5, with a possible D match to TRBD2 (7 bases). Sequences were obtained from peripheral blood. The CDR3 here is CASSPGGNGGRETQYF. CDR3 nucleotide sequence: TGTGCCAGCAGCCCGGGGGGTAACGGGGGGCGAGAGACCCAGTACTTC.